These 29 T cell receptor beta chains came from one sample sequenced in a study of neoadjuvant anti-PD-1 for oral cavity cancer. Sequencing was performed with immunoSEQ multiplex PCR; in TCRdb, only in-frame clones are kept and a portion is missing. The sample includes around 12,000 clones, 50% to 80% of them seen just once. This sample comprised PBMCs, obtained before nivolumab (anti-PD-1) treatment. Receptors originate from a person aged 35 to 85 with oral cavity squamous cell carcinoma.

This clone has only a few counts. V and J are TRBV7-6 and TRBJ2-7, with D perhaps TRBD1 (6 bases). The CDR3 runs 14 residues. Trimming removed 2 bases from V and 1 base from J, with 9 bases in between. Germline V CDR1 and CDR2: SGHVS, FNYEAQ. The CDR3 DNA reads TGTGCCAGCAGCTTAAGGACAGAGTCCTACGAGCAGTACTTC. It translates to CASSLRTESYEQYF.

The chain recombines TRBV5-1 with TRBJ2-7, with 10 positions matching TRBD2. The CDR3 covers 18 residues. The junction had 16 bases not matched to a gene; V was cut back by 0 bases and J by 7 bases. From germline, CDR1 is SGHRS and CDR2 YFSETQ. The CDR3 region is CASSLVSSGGFYLREQYF. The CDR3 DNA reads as TGCGCCAGCAGCTTGGTGTCTAGCGGGGGCTTTTACCTACGGGAGCAGTACTTC.

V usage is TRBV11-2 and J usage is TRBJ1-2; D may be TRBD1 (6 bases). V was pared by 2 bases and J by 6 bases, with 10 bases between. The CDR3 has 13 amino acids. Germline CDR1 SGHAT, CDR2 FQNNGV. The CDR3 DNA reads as TGTGCCAGCAGCTTACTGGCAGGGGATGGCTACACCTTC. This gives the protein CASSLLAGDGYTF.

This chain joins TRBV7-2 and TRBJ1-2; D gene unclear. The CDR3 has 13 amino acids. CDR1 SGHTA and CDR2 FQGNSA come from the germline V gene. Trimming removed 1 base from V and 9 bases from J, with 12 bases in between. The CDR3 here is CASSLETLVSYTF. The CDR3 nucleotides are TGTGCCAGCAGCTTAGAAACACTTGTAAGCTACACCTTC.

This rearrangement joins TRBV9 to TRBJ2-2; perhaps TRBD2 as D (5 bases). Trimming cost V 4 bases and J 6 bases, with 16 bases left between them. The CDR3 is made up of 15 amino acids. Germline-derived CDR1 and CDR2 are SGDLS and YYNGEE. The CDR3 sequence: CASSPTSGQAGELFF. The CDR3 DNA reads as TGTGCCAGCAGCCCAACGAGCGGTCAGGCCGGGGAGCTGTTTTTT.

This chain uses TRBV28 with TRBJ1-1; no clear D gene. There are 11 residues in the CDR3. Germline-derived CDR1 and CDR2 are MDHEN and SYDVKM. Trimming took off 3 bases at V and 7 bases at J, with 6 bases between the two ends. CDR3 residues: CASSLEFEAFF. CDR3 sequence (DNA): TGTGCCAGCAGTTTGGAATTTGAAGCTTTCTTT.

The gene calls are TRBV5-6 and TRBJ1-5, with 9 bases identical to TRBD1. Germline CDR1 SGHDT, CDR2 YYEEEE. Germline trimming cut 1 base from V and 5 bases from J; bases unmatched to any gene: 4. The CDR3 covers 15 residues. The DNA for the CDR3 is TGTGCCAGCAGCTTGCGGGACAGGGTAGATCAGCCCCAGCATTTT. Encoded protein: CASSLRDRVDQPQHF.

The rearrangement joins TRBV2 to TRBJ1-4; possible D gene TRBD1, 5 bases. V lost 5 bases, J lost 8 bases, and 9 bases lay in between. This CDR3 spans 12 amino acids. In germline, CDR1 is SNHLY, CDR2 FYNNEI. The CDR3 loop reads CASSFGQEKLFF. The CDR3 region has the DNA TGTGCCAGCAGTTTCGGACAAGAAAAACTGTTTTTT. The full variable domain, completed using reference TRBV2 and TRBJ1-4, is EPEVTQTPSHQVTQMGQEVILRCVPISNHLYFYWYRQILGQKVEFLVSFYNNEISEKSEIFDDQFSVERPDGSNFTLKIRSTKLEDSAMYFCASSFGQEKLFFGSGTQLSVL.

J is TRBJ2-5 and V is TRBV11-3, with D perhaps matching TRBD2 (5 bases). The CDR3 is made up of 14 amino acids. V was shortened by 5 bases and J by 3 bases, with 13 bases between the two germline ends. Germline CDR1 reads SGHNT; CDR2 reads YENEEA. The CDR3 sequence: CASSVGGPEETQYF. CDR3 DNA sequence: TGTGCCAGCAGCGTAGGCGGGCCCGAAGAGACCCAGTACTTC.

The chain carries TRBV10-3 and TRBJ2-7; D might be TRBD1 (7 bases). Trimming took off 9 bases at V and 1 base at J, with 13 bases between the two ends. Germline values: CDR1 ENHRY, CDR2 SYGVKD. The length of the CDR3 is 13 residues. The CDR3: CAIEEGQSYEQYF. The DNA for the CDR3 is TGTGCCATTGAGGAGGGACAGTCCTACGAGCAGTACTTC.

CDR3 nucleotide sequence: TGTGCCAGCAGCTTTAGGGCCAACACTGAAGCTTTCTTT. It translates to CASSFRANTEAFF. This sequence joins TRBV7-6 and TRBJ1-1; D gene uncertain. Trimming took 3 bases from V and 2 from J, leaving 7 bases between them. Germline V gene lookup returns CDR1 SGHVS and CDR2 FNYEAQ. This CDR3 region has 13 residues.

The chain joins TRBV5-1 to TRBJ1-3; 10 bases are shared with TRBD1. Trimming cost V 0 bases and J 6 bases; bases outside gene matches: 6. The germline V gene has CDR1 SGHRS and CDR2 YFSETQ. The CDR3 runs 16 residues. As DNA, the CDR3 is TGCGCCAGCAGCTTGGATTCCGGGACAGGGGCAAACACCATATATTTT. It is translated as CASSLDSGTGANTIYF.

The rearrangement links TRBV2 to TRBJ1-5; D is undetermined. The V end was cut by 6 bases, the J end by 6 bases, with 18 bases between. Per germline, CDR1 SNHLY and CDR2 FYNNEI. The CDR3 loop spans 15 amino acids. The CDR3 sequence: CASSPHGEHGQPQHF. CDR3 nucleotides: TGTGCCAGCAGCCCACACGGAGAACATGGTCAGCCCCAGCATTTT.

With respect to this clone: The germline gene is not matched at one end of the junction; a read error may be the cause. This chain's CDR3 is CASDYTQYF. The DNA of the CDR3 is TGTGCCAGCGACTATACACAGTATTTT. The V gene is TRBV6-5, the J gene TRBJ2-3, with D possibly matching TRBD2 (5 bases). Germline CDR1 and CDR2: MNHEY and SVGAGI. This CDR3 has 9 residues.

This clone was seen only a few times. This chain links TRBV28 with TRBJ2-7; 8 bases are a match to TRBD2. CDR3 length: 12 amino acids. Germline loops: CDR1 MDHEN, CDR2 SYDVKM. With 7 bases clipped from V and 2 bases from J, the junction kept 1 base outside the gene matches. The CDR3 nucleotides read TGTGCCAGCACAGCGGGAGCCTACGAGCAGTACTTC. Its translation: CASTAGAYEQYF. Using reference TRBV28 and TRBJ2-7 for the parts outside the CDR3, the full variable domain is DVKVTQSSRYLVKRTGEKVFLECVQDMDHENMFWYRQDPGLGLRLIYFSYDVKMKEKGDIPEGYSVSREKKERFSLILESASTNQTSMYLCASTAGAYEQYFGPGTRLTVT.

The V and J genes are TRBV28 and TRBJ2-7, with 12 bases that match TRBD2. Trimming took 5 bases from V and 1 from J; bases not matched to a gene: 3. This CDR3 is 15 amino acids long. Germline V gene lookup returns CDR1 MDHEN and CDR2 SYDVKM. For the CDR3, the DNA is TGTGCCAGCAGTCCCGGACTAGCGGGGTCCTACGAGCAGTACTTC. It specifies CASSPGLAGSYEQYF.

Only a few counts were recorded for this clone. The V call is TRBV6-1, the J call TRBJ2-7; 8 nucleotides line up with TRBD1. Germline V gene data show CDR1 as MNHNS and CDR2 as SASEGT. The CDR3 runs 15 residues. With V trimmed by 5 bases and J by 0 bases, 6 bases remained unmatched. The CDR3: CASSPWTGISYEQYF. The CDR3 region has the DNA TGTGCCAGCAGTCCCTGGACAGGGATCTCCTACGAGCAGTACTTC.

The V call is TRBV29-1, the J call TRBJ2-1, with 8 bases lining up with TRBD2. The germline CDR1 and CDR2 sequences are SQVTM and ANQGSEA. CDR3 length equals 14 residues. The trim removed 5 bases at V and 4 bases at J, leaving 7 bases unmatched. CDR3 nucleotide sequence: TGCAGCGTTTTCGGTAGCGGGGAATACAATGAGCAGTTCTTC. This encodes CSVFGSGEYNEQFF.

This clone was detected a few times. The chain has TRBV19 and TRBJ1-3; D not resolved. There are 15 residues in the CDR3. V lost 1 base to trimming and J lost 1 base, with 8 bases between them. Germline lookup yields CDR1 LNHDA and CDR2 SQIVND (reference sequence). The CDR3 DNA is TGTGCCAGTAGTATAGGGCGAGCTTCTGGAAACACCATATATTTT. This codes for CASSIGRASGNTIYF.

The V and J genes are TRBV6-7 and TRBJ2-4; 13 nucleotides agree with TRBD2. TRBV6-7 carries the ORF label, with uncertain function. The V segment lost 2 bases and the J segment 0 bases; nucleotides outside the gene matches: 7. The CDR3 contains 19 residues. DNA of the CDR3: TGTGCCAGCAGTTACGAGGGGACTAGCGGGACTTTAGCCAAAAACATTCAGTACTTC. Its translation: CASSYEGTSGTLAKNIQYF.

Here the CDR3 reads CASSVLPGGSGANVLTF. The CDR3 region has the DNA TGTGCCAGCAGCGTATTACCAGGCGGGTCTGGGGCCAACGTCCTGACTTTC. This chain joins TRBV9 and TRBJ2-6, with D possibly matching TRBD2 (5 bases). Per the germline V gene, CDR1 is SGDLS and CDR2 is YYNGEE. There are 17 residues in the CDR3. The V gene lost 1 base and the J gene lost 1 base, with 12 bases spanning the gap.

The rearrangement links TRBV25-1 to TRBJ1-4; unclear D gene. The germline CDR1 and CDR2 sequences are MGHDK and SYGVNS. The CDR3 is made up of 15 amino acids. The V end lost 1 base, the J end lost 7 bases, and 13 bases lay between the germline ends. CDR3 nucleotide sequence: TGTGCCAGCAGTGAATCGGAGGGATGGGGTGAAAAACTGTTTTTT. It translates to CASSESEGWGEKLFF.

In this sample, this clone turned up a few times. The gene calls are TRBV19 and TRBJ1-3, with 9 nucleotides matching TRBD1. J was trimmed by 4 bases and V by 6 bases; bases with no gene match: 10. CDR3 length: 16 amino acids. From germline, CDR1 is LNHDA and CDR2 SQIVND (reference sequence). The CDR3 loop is CASSRFRDREGNTIYF. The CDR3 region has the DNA TGTGCCAGTAGCCGATTCCGGGACAGGGAAGGAAACACCATATATTTT.

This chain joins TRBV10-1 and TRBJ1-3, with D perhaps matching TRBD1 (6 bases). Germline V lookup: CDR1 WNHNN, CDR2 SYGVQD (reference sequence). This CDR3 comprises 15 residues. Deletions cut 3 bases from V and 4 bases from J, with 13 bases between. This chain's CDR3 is CASSDSRGQGNTIYF. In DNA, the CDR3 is TGCGCCAGCAGTGATTCTCGAGGACAGGGAAACACCATATATTTT.

CDR3 protein: CASRPLAGGETQYF. In nucleotides, the CDR3 is TGTGCCAGCAGGCCACTAGCGGGAGGAGAGACCCAGTACTTC. The rearrangement links TRBV6-1 to TRBJ2-5; 12 nucleotides match TRBD2. The trim removed 6 bases at V and 4 bases at J, leaving 3 bases unmatched. This CDR3 spans 14 amino acids. CDR1 and CDR2 from the germline V gene are MNHNS and SASEGT.

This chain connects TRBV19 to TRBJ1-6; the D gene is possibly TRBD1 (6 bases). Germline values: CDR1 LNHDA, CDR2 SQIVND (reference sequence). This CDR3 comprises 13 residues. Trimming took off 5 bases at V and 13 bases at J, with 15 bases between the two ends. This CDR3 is CASSQQGTDPLHF. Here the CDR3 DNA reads TGTGCCAGTAGTCAACAGGGTACGGATCCCCTCCACTTT. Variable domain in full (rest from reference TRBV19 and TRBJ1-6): DGGITQSPKYLFRKEGQNVTLSCEQNLNHDAMYWYRQDPGQGLRLIYYSQIVNDFQKGDIAEGYSVSREKKESFPLTVTSAQKNPTAFYLCASSQQGTDPLHFGNGTRLTVT.

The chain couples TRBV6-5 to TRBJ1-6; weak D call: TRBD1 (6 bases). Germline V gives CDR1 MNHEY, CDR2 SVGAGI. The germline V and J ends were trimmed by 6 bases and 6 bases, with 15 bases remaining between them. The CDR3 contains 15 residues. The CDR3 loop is CASRIRQETNSPLHF. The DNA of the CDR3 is TGTGCCAGCAGGATCCGACAGGAGACTAATTCACCCCTCCACTTT.

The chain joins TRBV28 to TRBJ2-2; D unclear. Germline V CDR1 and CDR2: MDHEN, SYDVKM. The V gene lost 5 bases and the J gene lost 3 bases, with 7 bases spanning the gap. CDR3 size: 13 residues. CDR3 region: CASSTPDTGELFF. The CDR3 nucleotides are TGTGCCAGCAGTACTCCAGACACCGGGGAGCTGTTTTTT.

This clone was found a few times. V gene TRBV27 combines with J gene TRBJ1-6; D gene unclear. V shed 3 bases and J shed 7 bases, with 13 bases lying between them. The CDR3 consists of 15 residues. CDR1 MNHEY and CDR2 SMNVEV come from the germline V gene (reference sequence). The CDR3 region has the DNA TGTGCCAGCAGTTTTGAGTGGGGAAGAAATTCACCCCTCCACTTT. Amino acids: CASSFEWGRNSPLHF.